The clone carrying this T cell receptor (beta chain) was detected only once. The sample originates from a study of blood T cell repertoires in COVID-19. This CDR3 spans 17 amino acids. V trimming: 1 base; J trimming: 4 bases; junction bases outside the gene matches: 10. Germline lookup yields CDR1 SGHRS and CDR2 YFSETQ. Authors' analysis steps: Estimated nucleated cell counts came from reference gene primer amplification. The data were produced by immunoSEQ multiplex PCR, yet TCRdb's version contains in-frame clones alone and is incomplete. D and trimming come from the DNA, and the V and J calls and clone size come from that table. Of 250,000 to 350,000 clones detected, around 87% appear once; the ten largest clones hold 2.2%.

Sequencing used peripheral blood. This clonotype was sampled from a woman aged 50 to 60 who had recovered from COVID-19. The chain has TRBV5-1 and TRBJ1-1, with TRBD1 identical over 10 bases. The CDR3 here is CASSLTHLRTGGTEAFF. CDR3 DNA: TGCGCCAGCAGCTTGACCCACCTTCGGACAGGGGGCACTGAAGCTTTCTTT.